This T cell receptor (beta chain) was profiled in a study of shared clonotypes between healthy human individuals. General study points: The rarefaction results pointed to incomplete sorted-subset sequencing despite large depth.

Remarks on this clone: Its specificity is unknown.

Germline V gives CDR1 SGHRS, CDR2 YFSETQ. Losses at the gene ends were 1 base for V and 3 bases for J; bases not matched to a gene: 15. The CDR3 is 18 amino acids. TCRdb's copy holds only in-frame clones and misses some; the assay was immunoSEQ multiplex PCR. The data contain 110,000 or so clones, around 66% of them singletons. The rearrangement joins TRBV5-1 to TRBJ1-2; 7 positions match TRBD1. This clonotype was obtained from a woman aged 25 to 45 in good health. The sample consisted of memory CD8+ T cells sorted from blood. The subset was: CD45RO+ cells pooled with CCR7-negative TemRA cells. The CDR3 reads CASSLMSCRGRGDYGYTF. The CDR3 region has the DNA TGCGCCAGCAGCTTGATGAGCTGTCGGGGCAGGGGGGACTATGGCTACACCTTC. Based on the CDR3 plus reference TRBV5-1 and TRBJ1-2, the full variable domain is KAGVTQTPRYLIKTRGQQVTLSCSPISGHRSVSWYQQTPGQGLQFLFEYFSETQRNKGNFPGRFSGRQFSNSRSEMNVSTLELGDSALYLCASSLMSCRGRGDYGYTFGSGTRLTVV.